Shown below are 8 T cell receptor beta chains from a single sample sequenced in a study of cytomegalovirus exposure and HLA in healthy donors. PCR was performed using 60 Vbeta and 13 Jbeta primers. Libraries were prepared by immunoSEQ multiplex PCR; TCRdb keeps only in-frame clonotypes and omits some of them. Of 130,000 to 150,000 clones detected, around 75% appear once; the ten largest clones hold roughly 4.7%. The sample consisted of PBMCs. Receptors were obtained from a man aged 55 to 70 in good health and CMV-seronegative.

This clone was seen a handful of times. The chain combines TRBV6-5 with TRBJ1-2; 11 bases are a match to TRBD1. This CDR3 contains 13 residues. CDR1 is MNHEY and CDR2 is SVGAGI in the germline V gene. V lost 6 bases to trimming and J lost 6 bases; unmatched junction nucleotides: 3. This CDR3 reads CASRLGQGDGYTF. As DNA, the CDR3 is TGTGCCAGCAGGTTGGGACAGGGGGATGGCTACACCTTC.

This chain connects TRBV9 to TRBJ2-1, with TRBD2 matching over 10 bases. The V and J ends lost 2 bases and 6 bases, in that order; junction bases with no gene match: 14. Germline V gene data show CDR1 as SGDLS and CDR2 as YYNGEE. The CDR3 is 18 amino acids. The CDR3 here is CASSVEMTGSGGGNEQFF. The DNA for the CDR3 is TGTGCCAGCAGCGTCGAGATGACGGGGAGCGGGGGGGGCAATGAGCAGTTCTTC.

The J gene is TRBJ2-7, the V gene TRBV4-1; a possible D gene is TRBD2 (5 bases). The CDR3 is 15 amino acids. Germline CDR1 MGHRA, CDR2 YSYEKL. Trimming removed 4 bases at V and 0 bases at J, with 13 bases between. In DNA form, the CDR3 reads TGCGCCAGCAGCCCTCCGACGGGGAGCTCCTACGAGCAGTACTTC. Residues: CASSPPTGSSYEQYF.

The chain couples TRBV29-1 to TRBJ2-3; 10 nucleotides match TRBD2. Trimming took 7 bases from V and 1 from J; bases not matched to a gene: 5. The germline V gene has CDR1 SQVTM and CDR2 ANQGSEA. There are 14 residues in the CDR3. The CDR3, as DNA: TGCAGCGCGAAGCGGGAGGGGGGCACAGATACGCAGTATTTT. This gives the protein CSAKREGGTDTQYF.

This clone has more than one count but fewer than ten. V is TRBV6-6 and J is TRBJ2-7; 7 nucleotides agree with TRBD1. Germline V gives CDR1 MNHNY, CDR2 SVGAGI (reference sequence). V lost 3 bases and J lost 1; bases outside the gene matches: 6. The CDR3 totals 15 residues. As DNA, the CDR3 is TGTGCCAGCAGTTATCCTCCGGGACAGTCCTACGAGCAGTACTTC. Its translation is CASSYPPGQSYEQYF.

V gene TRBV28 combines with J gene TRBJ1-5, with TRBD1 identical over 8 bases. Germline values: CDR1 MDHEN, CDR2 SYDVKM. The CDR3 is 17 amino acids. Losses at the gene ends were 1 base for V and 2 bases for J; bases not matched to a gene: 7. This CDR3 reads CASSLFRGQRGNQPQHF. The DNA of the CDR3 is TGTGCCAGCAGTTTATTCAGGGGGCAACGGGGCAATCAGCCCCAGCATTTT.

The rearrangement uses TRBV4-3 and TRBJ1-2; 7 bases agree with TRBD1. The CDR3 runs 14 residues. CDR1 is LGHNA and CDR2 is YSLEER in the germline V gene. V lost 3 bases and J lost 2; bases outside the gene matches: 3. The CDR3 protein is CASSHLTGNYGYTF. For the CDR3, the DNA is TGCGCCAGCAGCCACCTGACAGGGAACTATGGCTACACCTTC.

The rearrangement uses TRBV2 and TRBJ1-2; 7 bases fit TRBD1. The V segment lost 3 bases and the J segment 4 bases; nucleotides outside the gene matches: 2. The CDR3 has 13 amino acids. CDR1 and CDR2 from the germline V gene are SNHLY and FYNNEI. The CDR3 sequence: CASSEGQFYGYTF. Here the CDR3 DNA reads TGTGCCAGCAGTGAGGGACAGTTCTATGGCTACACCTTC.